This TCR beta chain was identified in a study of blood T cell repertoires in COVID-19. Study as a whole: The United States, Italy and Spain were the sources of the acute and convalescent COVID-19 samples.

The repertoire was sequenced with immunoSEQ multiplex PCR; TCRdb's copy has only in-frame clones and lacks some. This table has over 400,000 clones, more than 80% appearing once. Per the germline V gene, CDR1 is SGHNT and CDR2 is YENEEA. The CDR3 is made up of 15 amino acids. Trimming cost V 1 base and J 9 bases; bases outside gene matches: 7. Input material: peripheral blood. The TCR comes from a woman younger than 45 with active or convalescent COVID-19. The rearrangement links TRBV11-3 to TRBJ2-1, with 9 bases that match TRBD2. CDR3 DNA: TGTGCCAGCAGCTTAGCCGGACTAGCGTCGGGTGAGCAGTTCTTC. As protein: CASSLAGLASGEQFF.